These 19 T cell receptor beta chains were all obtained from the same sample, sequenced in a study of cytomegalovirus exposure and HLA in healthy donors. The PCR used 60 Vbeta and 13 Jbeta primers. Libraries were prepared by immunoSEQ multiplex PCR; TCRdb keeps only in-frame clonotypes and omits some of them. Among approximately 210,000 clones listed, about four fifths were seen once. Material: PBMCs. These receptors were taken from a girl aged 5-17 years in good health and CMV-seropositive.

In this sample, this clone turned up a few times. The V call is TRBV6-6, the J call TRBJ2-6; weak D call: TRBD2 (6 bases). V was cut by 3 bases and J by 4 bases, with 13 bases left in between. The CDR3 is made up of 16 amino acids. Germline-derived CDR1 and CDR2 are MNHNY and SVGAGI (reference sequence). In nucleotides, the CDR3 is TGTGCCAGCAGTTATTTCGGGGGAGCAGGGGCCAACGTCCTGACTTTC. Translation: CASSYFGGAGANVLTF.

The chain employs TRBV4-2 and TRBJ2-3; 8 bases map to TRBD2. This CDR3 comprises 14 residues. V was clipped by 4 bases and J by 1 base; unmatched bases: 1. The germline V gene encodes CDR1 LGHNA and CDR2 YNFKEQ. CDR3 DNA: TGTGCCAGCAGCCCGGGGGGGGGCACAGATACGCAGTATTTT. Its protein is CASSPGGGTDTQYF.

The V call is TRBV11-3, the J call TRBJ2-2, with TRBD2 as a possible D gene (5 bases). CDR3 length: 16 amino acids. In germline, CDR1 is SGHNT, CDR2 YENEEA. Trimming took 8 bases from V and 4 from J, leaving 20 bases between them. This chain's CDR3 is CASASDPGKSTGELFF. CDR3 bases: TGTGCCAGCGCCTCGGATCCGGGGAAGAGCACCGGGGAGCTGTTTTTT.

The chain is built from TRBV5-1 and TRBJ1-1; D possibly corresponds to TRBD1 (6 bases). Germline loops: CDR1 SGHRS, CDR2 YFSETQ. V lost 2 bases and J lost 8, with 19 bases in between. The CDR3 is made up of 15 amino acids. CDR3 loop: CASSLSTGISPEAFF. Here the CDR3 DNA reads TGCGCCAGCAGCTTAAGTACAGGGATTTCTCCCGAAGCTTTCTTT.

V gene TRBV27 combines with J gene TRBJ1-1, with 7 bases lining up with TRBD1. The CDR3 loop spans 14 amino acids. The junction had 9 bases not matched to a gene; V was cut back by 6 bases and J by 5 bases. Germline values: CDR1 MNHEY, CDR2 SMNVEV (reference sequence). The CDR3 loop is CASRVAGGETEAFF. The CDR3 coding sequence is TGTGCCAGCAGGGTTGCAGGGGGAGAAACTGAAGCTTTCTTT.

The chain is built from TRBV15 and TRBJ2-3; 11 positions match TRBD2. This CDR3 has 16 residues. The V and J ends lost 2 bases and 2 bases, in that order; junction bases with no gene match: 3. Looked up from germline, CDR1 is LNHNV and CDR2 is YYDKDF (reference sequence). Here the CDR3 reads CATSRPGLAATDTQYF. The CDR3 bases are TGTGCCACCAGCAGACCGGGACTAGCGGCCACAGATACGCAGTATTTT. The full variable domain, rest sourced from reference TRBV15 and TRBJ2-3, is DAMVIQNPRYQVTQFGKPVTLSCSQTLNHNVMYWYQQKSSQAPKLLFHYYDKDFNNEADTPDNFQSRRPNTSFCFLDIRSPGLGDTAMYLCATSRPGLAATDTQYFGPGTRLTVL.

The rearrangement joins TRBV4-1 to TRBJ1-5; 9 bases match TRBD1. Germline CDR1 and CDR2: MGHRA and YSYEKL. This CDR3 has 18 amino acids. The J segment lost 2 bases and the V segment lost 1 base, leaving 9 bases of the junction unmatched. The CDR3 sequence: CASSQVKFRTGGNQPQHF. DNA for the CDR3: TGCGCCAGCAGCCAAGTTAAGTTCCGGACAGGGGGCAATCAGCCCCAGCATTTT.

The genes are TRBV6-1 and TRBJ1-2, with D maybe TRBD1 (6 bases). The CDR3 spans 16 residues. The germline CDR1 and CDR2 sequences are MNHNS and SASEGT. Trimming shortened V by 2 bases and J by 1 base, and 14 bases separated the two germline ends. The CDR3 bases are TGTGCCAGCAGTGAACCAACAGGGACGGGTAACTATGGCTACACCTTC. Translation gives CASSEPTGTGNYGYTF.

This sequence joins TRBV4-1 and TRBJ1-2; weak D call: TRBD1 (5 bases). Per the germline V gene, CDR1 is MGHRA and CDR2 is YSYEKL. V was cut by 1 base and J by 0 bases, with 21 bases left in between. The CDR3 consists of 19 residues. CDR3 in amino acids: CASSQVGVGGEESNYGYTF. DNA for the CDR3: TGCGCCAGCAGCCAAGTGGGTGTCGGGGGGGAGGAATCTAACTATGGCTACACCTTC.

CDR3 nucleotide sequence: TGTGCCAGTAGTTCGGGGATGATGAACACTGAAGCTTTCTTT. It encodes CASSSGMMNTEAFF. The chain uses TRBV19 and TRBJ1-1; unclear D gene. The CDR3 contains 14 residues. V was shortened by 5 bases and J by 0 bases, with 10 bases between the two germline ends. From germline, CDR1 is LNHDA and CDR2 SQIVND (reference sequence). Supplemented by reference TRBV19 and TRBJ1-1, the full variable domain reads DGGITQSPKYLFRKEGQNVTLSCEQNLNHDAMYWYRQDPGQGLRLIYYSQIVNDFQKGDIAEGYSVSREKKESFPLTVTSAQKNPTAFYLCASSSGMMNTEAFFGQGTRLTVV.

The chain combines TRBV27 with TRBJ1-5, with a weak D call TRBD1 (6 bases). CDR1 and CDR2 from the germline V gene are MNHEY and SMNVEV (reference sequence). The CDR3 contains 16 residues. Trimming left V 4 bases short and J 3 bases short, with 16 bases between. CDR3 protein: CASSWRGAGVNQPQHF. As DNA, the CDR3 is TGTGCCAGCAGTTGGCGGGGGGCAGGGGTCAATCAGCCCCAGCATTTT.

CDR3 in amino acids: CASSVAPTAYEKLFF. CDR3 nucleotides: TGTGCCAGCAGCGTAGCTCCGACAGCCTATGAAAAACTGTTTTTT. V is TRBV9 and J is TRBJ1-4; D is possibly TRBD1 (5 bases). This CDR3 is 15 amino acids long. The germline V gene encodes CDR1 SGDLS and CDR2 YYNGEE. V lost 0 bases and J 6 bases, leaving 12 bases between the germline ends.

This clone was counted between two and nine times. The CDR3 here is CASSPLGEGTEAFF. CDR3 coding DNA: TGTGCCAGCTCACCACTGGGGGAGGGCACTGAAGCTTTCTTT. The chain couples TRBV18 to TRBJ1-1, with D possibly matching TRBD1 (5 bases). The CDR3 length is 14 residues. V was trimmed by 1 base and J by 4 bases, leaving 10 bases between them. From germline, CDR1 is KGHSH and CDR2 LQKENI.

This clone was seen only a few times. The V gene is TRBV19, the J gene TRBJ1-4; tentative D call: TRBD1 (6 bases). The V gene's germline CDR1 is LNHDA and CDR2 SQIVND (reference sequence). The CDR3 sequence is 15 residues long. Trimming shortened V by 5 bases and J by 10 bases, and 20 bases separated the two germline ends. CDR3 protein: CASSPRTDLRGKLFF. CDR3 DNA sequence: TGTGCCAGTAGTCCCCGGACAGACCTAAGAGGAAAACTGTTTTTT.

The chain couples TRBV10-3 to TRBJ1-5, with D uncertain. Germline CDR1 ENHRY, CDR2 SYGVKD. The V and J ends lost 3 bases and 10 bases respectively, with 16 bases between them. CDR3 length equals 14 residues. CDR3 sequence: CAISDVPVARPQHF. CDR3 sequence (DNA): TGTGCCATCAGTGATGTTCCGGTCGCCCGCCCCCAGCATTTT.

This sequence joins TRBV4-1 and TRBJ2-6; no clear D gene. V was trimmed by 0 bases and J by 0 bases, leaving 12 bases between them. The CDR3 loop spans 18 amino acids. The germline gives CDR1 MGHRA, CDR2 YSYEKL. CDR3 in amino acids: CASSQESIQYSGANVLTF. CDR3 nucleotides: TGCGCCAGCAGCCAAGAGAGTATCCAATACTCTGGGGCCAACGTCCTGACTTTC.

This clone was seen more than once but under ten times. The rearrangement uses TRBV9 and TRBJ2-1; 16 bases map to TRBD2. Trimming removed 0 bases from V and 4 bases from J; junction bases left unmatched: 4. The CDR3 has 18 amino acids. CDR1 SGDLS and CDR2 YYNGEE come from the germline V gene. CDR3 loop: CASSVGGLAGGKYNEQFF. The CDR3 bases are TGTGCCAGCAGCGTAGGGGGACTAGCGGGGGGGAAATACAATGAGCAGTTCTTC.

In this sample, this clone turned up once. The chain links TRBV11-3 to TRBJ1-3; weak D call: TRBD1 (5 bases). The germline V gene encodes CDR1 SGHNT and CDR2 YENEEA. CDR3 length equals 14 residues. The V and J ends lost 4 bases and 8 bases respectively, with 15 bases between them. In nucleotides, the CDR3 is TGTGCCAGCAGCTCTCCCAGGGATCCGGACACCATATATTTT. This sequence encodes CASSSPRDPDTIYF. The complete variable domain, with remaining parts taken from reference TRBV11-3 and TRBJ1-3, reads EAGVVQSPRYKIIEKKQPVAFWCNPISGHNTLYWYLQNLGQGPELLIRYENEEAVDDSQLPKDRFSAERLKGVDSTLKIQPAELGDSAVYLCASSSPRDPDTIYFGEGSWLTVV.

The V and J genes are TRBV27 and TRBJ1-5; tentative D call: TRBD1 (5 bases). This CDR3 has 12 residues. Germline V gene lookup returns CDR1 MNHEY and CDR2 SMNVEV (reference sequence). The V and J ends lost 8 bases and 5 bases respectively, with 10 bases between them. The CDR3 loop is CASGKGDQPQHF. As DNA, the CDR3 is TGTGCCAGCGGGAAAGGGGATCAGCCCCAGCATTTT.